One and the same sample provided the 10 T cell receptor beta chains below, sequenced in a study of memory CD4+ T cells and cytomegalovirus serostatus. Generated by immunoSEQ multiplex PCR, the TCRdb table keeps only in-frame clones and is missing some. The sample shows 35,000 to 55,000 clones, 76% of them seen only once. Single viable CD3+CD4+CD8-CD45RO+ cells were sorted as the memory CD4+ T cells. Material for sequencing was memory CD4+ T cells from blood. The receptor set was obtained from an adult in good health and CMV-seronegative.

The chain employs TRBV28 and TRBJ1-2; 7 bases are shared with TRBD1. Trimming removed 2 bases from V and 4 bases from J; junction bases left unmatched: 4. In germline, CDR1 is MDHEN, CDR2 SYDVKM. This CDR3 is 14 amino acids long. CDR3 loop: CASSLGRGTYGYTF. CDR3 DNA: TGTGCCAGCAGTTTAGGCAGGGGGACCTATGGCTACACCTTC.

This chain uses TRBV5-6 with TRBJ1-2, with a weak D call TRBD1 (5 bases). Germline V lookup: CDR1 SGHDT, CDR2 YYEEEE. This CDR3 is 13 amino acids long. V shed 0 bases and J shed 8 bases, with 11 bases lying between them. The CDR3 loop is CASSLERGGGYTF. The DNA of the CDR3 is TGTGCCAGCAGCTTGGAAAGGGGTGGCGGCTACACCTTC.

V is TRBV11-2 and J is TRBJ2-5, with 8 nucleotides matching TRBD2. Germline V lookup: CDR1 SGHAT, CDR2 FQNNGV. This CDR3 comprises 14 residues. J was trimmed by 2 bases and V by 5 bases; bases with no gene match: 4. CDR3 nucleotides: TGTGCCAGCAGCCGTCGGGGGGGACAAGAGACCCAGTACTTC. It translates to CASSRRGGQETQYF.

The genes are TRBV7-2 and TRBJ2-7; D uncertain. This CDR3 is 14 amino acids long. V was pared by 3 bases and J by 7 bases, with 16 bases between. Germline V CDR1 and CDR2: SGHTA, FQGNSA. The CDR3 loop is CASSFSDLLAEQYF. The CDR3 DNA follows: TGTGCCAGCAGCTTTTCTGACCTTCTGGCTGAGCAGTACTTC.

The chain carries TRBV7-9 and TRBJ1-1; unclear D gene. V lost 5 bases and J lost 4, with 5 bases in between. Germline loops: CDR1 SEHNR, CDR2 FQNEAQ (reference sequence). This CDR3 is built from 11 residues. As DNA, the CDR3 is TGTGCCAGCAGCCCTACCACTGAAGCTTTCTTT. Residues: CASSPTTEAFF.

The chain couples TRBV19 to TRBJ2-7; weak D call: TRBD1 (6 bases). The CDR3 length is 13 residues. Trimming took off 4 bases at V and 3 bases at J, with 10 bases between the two ends. Germline loops: CDR1 LNHDA, CDR2 SQIVND (reference sequence). In DNA form, the CDR3 reads TGTGCCAGTAGTAGGAAGGACAGCTACGAGCAGTACTTC. Encoded protein: CASSRKDSYEQYF.

The chain couples TRBV4-1 to TRBJ1-4; D is uncertain. The V and J ends lost 6 bases and 8 bases respectively, with 28 bases between them. Germline loops: CDR1 MGHRA, CDR2 YSYEKL. The CDR3 is 18 residues long. CDR3 DNA: TGCGCCAGCAGTCCCAGAGGGATAGACGAGGGATTGGGCGAAAAACTGTTTTTT. Its protein product is CASSPRGIDEGLGEKLFF.

The CDR3 DNA follows: TGTGCCAGCAGTGAATCCTACCAGGGGAGAAACGAGCAGTACTTC. Translation: CASSESYQGRNEQYF. J is TRBJ2-7 and V is TRBV25-1, with TRBD1 as a possible D gene (6 bases). The length of the CDR3 is 15 residues. V dropped 1 base and J dropped 5 bases, with 15 bases sitting between them. The germline gives CDR1 MGHDK, CDR2 SYGVNS.

The gene calls are TRBV7-9 and TRBJ1-3; D unclear. The V end was cut by 1 base, the J end by 3 bases, with 10 bases between. There are 15 residues in the CDR3. Germline V gives CDR1 SEHNR, CDR2 FQNEAQ (reference sequence). CDR3 nucleotides: TGTGCCAGCAGCTTAGATTGGGGTGGTGGAAACACCATATATTTT. Protein sequence: CASSLDWGGGNTIYF.

The CDR3 coding sequence is TGTGCCAGCAGTTCCTTCCGTAATCAGCCCCAGCATTTT. Its translation is CASSSFRNQPQHF. The V gene is TRBV27, the J gene TRBJ1-5; D remains ambiguous. This CDR3 is 13 amino acids long. Trimming removed 4 bases from V and 4 bases from J, with 8 bases in between. CDR1 and CDR2 (germline): MNHEY, SMNVEV (reference sequence).